The present T cell receptor (beta chain) was sequenced within a study of blood T cell repertoires in COVID-19. In the study overall: Acute and convalescent COVID-19 specimens originated in the United States, Italy and Spain. Nucleic acid was either cDNA or gDNA, and it came from T cells, B-cell-depleted T cells, or PBMCs.

Produced via immunoSEQ multiplex PCR; TCRdb's table is partial and in-frame only. This sample has 150,000 to 170,000 clones, with about 80% found just once. This TCR was recovered from a woman aged 60-75 years with acute or convalescent COVID-19. The sample consisted of peripheral blood.

This CDR3 reads CASSQDRQDNEQFF. The CDR3 DNA sequence: TGTGCCAGCAGCCAAGATCGGCAGGACAATGAGCAGTTCTTC. V is TRBV4-2 and J is TRBJ2-1; D is unresolved. The germline V gene encodes CDR1 LGHNA and CDR2 YNFKEQ. The CDR3 runs 14 residues. The V end was cut by 0 bases, the J end by 5 bases, with 8 bases between.